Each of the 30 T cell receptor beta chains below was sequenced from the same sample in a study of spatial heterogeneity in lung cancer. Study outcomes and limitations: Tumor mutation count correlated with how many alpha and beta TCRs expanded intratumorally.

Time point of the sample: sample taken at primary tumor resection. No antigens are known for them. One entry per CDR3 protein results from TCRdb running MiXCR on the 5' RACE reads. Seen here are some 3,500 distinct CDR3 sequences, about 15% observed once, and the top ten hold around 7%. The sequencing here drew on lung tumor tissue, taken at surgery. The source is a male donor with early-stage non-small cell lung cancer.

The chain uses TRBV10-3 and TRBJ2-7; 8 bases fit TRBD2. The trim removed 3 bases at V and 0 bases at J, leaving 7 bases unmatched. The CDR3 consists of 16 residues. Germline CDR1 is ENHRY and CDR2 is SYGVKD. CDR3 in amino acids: CAISDSLAGTSYEQYF. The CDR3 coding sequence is TGTGCCATCAGTGATTCATTAGCGGGGACCTCCTACGAGCAGTACTTC.

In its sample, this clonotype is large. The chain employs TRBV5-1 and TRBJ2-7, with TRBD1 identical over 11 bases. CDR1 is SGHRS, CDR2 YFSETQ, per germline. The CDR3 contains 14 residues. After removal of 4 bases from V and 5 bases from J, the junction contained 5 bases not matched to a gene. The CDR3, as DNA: TGCGCCAGCAGCGGGGACAGGGGGTATAACGAGCAGTACTTC. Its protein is CASSGDRGYNEQYF.

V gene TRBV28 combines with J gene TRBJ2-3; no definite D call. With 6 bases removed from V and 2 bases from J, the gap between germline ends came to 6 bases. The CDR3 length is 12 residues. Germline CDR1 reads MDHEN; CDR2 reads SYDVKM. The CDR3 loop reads CASSGLTDTQYF. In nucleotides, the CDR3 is TGTGCCAGCAGCGGGCTCACAGATACGCAGTATTTT. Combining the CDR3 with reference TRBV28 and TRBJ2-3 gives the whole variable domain DVKVTQSSRYLVKRTGEKVFLECVQDMDHENMFWYRQDPGLGLRLIYFSYDVKMKEKGDIPEGYSVSREKKERFSLILESASTNQTSMYLCASSGLTDTQYFGPGTRLTVL.

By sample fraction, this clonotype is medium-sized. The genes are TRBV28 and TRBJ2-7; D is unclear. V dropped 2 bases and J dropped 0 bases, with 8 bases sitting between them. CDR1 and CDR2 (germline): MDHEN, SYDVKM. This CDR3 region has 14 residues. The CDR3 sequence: CASSLAQISYEQYF. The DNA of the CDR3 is TGTGCCAGCAGTTTAGCGCAGATCTCCTACGAGCAGTACTTC.

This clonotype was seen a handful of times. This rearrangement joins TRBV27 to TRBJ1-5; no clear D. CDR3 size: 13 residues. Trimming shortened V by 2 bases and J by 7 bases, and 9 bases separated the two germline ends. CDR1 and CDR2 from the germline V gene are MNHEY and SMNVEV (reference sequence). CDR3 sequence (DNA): TGTGCCAGCAGTTTAAGAGGAACCCAGCCCCAGCATTTT. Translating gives CASSLRGTQPQHF.

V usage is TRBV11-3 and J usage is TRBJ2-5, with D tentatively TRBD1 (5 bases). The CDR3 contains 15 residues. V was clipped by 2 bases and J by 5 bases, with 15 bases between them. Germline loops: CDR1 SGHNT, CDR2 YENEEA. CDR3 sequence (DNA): TGTGCCAGCAGCTTACGTAGGGGTGGTTCGGAGACCCAGTACTTC. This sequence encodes CASSLRRGGSETQYF.

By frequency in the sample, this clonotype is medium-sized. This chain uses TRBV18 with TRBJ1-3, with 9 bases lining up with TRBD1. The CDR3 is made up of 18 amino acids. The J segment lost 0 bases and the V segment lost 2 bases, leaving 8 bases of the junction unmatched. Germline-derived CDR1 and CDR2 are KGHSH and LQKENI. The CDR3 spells CASSPIGTGFTSGNTIYF. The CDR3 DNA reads TGTGCCAGCTCACCAATAGGGACAGGGTTCACCTCTGGAAACACCATATATTTT.

The CDR3 sequence is CASSPRGNRDYEQYF. Here the CDR3 DNA reads TGTGCCAGCAGTCCCCGTGGGAACAGGGACTACGAGCAGTACTTC. This sequence joins TRBV27 and TRBJ2-7; D possibly corresponds to TRBD1 (6 bases). The V gene lost 5 bases and the J gene lost 3 bases, with 17 bases spanning the gap. This CDR3 spans 15 amino acids. Looked up from germline, CDR1 is MNHEY and CDR2 is SMNVEV (reference sequence).

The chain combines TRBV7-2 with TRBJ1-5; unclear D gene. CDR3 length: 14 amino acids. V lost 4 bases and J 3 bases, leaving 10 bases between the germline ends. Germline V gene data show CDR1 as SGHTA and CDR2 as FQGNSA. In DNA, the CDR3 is TGTGCCAGCAGCTCCGGACTGAACAATCAGCCCCAGCATTTT. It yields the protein CASSSGLNNQPQHF.

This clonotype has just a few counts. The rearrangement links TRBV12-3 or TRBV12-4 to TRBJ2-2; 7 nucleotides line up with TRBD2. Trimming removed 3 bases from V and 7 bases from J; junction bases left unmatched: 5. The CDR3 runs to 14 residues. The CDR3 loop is CASSLRESHGELFF. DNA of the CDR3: TGTGCCAGCAGTTTGCGGGAGTCGCACGGGGAGCTGTTTTTT.

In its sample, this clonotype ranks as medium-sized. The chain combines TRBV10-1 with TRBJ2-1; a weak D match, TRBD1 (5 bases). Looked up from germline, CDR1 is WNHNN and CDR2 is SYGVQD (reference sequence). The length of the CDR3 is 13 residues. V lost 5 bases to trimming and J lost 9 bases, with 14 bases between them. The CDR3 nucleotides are TGCGCCAGCAGTTCATCCAGGGTGGCTGAGCAGTTCTTC. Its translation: CASSSSRVAEQFF.

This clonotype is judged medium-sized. In DNA form, the CDR3 reads TGTGCCAGCAGCCCTAGACTAGCGGGAGGATCGGGGTACAATGAGCAGTTCTTC. It yields the protein CASSPRLAGGSGYNEQFF. The genes are TRBV9 and TRBJ2-1; the match to TRBD2 covers 13 bases. Germline V gene data show CDR1 as SGDLS and CDR2 as YYNGEE. V shed 4 bases and J 4 bases; nucleotides not matched to a gene: 11. The CDR3 is 18 residues long.

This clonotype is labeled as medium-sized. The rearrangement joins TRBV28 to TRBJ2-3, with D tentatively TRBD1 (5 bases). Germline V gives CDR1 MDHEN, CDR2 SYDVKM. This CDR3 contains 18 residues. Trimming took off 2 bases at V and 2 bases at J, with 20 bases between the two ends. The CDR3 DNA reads TGTGCCAGCAGTTTAGCCCGCCCCGACAGTTTCATCACAGATACGCAGTATTTT. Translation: CASSLARPDSFITDTQYF.

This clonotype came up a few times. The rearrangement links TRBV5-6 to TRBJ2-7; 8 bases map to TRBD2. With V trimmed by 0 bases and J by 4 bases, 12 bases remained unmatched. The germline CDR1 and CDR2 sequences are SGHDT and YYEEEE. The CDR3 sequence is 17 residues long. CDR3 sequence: CASSLVRREGLGYEQYF. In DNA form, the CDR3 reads TGTGCCAGCAGCTTGGTCCGACGGGAGGGGCTGGGATACGAGCAGTACTTC.

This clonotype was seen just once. CDR3 protein: CASSLTSGGRETQYF. The CDR3 region has the DNA TGTGCCAGCAGTTTGACTAGCGGGGGTCGGGAGACCCAGTACTTC. V and J are TRBV27 and TRBJ2-5; TRBD2 matches 12 bases. Germline CDR1 reads MNHEY; CDR2 reads SMNVEV (reference sequence). The CDR3 contains 15 residues. V lost 3 bases, J lost 5 bases, and 4 bases stayed unmatched.

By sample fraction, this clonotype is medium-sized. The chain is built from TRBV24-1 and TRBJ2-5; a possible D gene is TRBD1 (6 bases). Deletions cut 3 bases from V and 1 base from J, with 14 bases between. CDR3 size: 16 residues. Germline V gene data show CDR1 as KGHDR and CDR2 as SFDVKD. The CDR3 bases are TGTGCCACCAGTGATGGCCGGGGACACCTCCAAGAGACCCAGTACTTC. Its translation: CATSDGRGHLQETQYF.

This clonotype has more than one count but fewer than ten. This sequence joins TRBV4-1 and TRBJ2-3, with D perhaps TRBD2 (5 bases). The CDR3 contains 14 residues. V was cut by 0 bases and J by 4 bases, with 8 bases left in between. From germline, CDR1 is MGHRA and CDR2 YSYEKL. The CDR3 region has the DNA TGCGCCAGCAGCCAAGATGGCGGGCCAGATACGCAGTATTTT. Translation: CASSQDGGPDTQYF.

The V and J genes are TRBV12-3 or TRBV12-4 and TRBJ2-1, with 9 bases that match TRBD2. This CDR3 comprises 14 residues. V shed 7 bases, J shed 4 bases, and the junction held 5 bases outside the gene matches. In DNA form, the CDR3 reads TGTGCCAGCACCCCTAGCGGGGTGTACAATGAGCAGTTCTTC. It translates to CASTPSGVYNEQFF.

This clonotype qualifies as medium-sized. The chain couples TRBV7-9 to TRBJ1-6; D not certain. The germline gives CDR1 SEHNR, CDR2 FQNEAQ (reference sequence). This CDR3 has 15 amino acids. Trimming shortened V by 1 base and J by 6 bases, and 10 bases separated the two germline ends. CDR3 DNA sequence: TGTGCCAGCAGCTTAGTTATAGGGCGTAATTCACCCCTCCACTTT. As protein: CASSLVIGRNSPLHF.

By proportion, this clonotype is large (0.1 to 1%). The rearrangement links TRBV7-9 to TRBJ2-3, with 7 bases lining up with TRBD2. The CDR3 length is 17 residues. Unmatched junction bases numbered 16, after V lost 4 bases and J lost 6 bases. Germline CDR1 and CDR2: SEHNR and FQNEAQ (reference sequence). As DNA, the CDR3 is TGTGCCAGCAGCTCCACGAGGGCTAGTCTGGGGGGGGATACGCAGTATTTT. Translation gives CASSSTRASLGGDTQYF.

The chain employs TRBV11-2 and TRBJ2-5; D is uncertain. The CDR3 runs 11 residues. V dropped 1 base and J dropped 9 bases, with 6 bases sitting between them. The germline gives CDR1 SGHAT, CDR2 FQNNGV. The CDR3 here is CASSLAIAQYF. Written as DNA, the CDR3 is TGTGCCAGCAGCTTAGCTATCGCCCAGTACTTC.

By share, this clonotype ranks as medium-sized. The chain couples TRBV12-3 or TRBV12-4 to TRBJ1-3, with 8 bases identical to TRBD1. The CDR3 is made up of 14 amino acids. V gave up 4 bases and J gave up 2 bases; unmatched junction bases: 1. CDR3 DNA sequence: TGTGCCAGCAGTTCACAGGGGGCTGGAAACACCATATATTTT. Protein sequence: CASSSQGAGNTIYF.

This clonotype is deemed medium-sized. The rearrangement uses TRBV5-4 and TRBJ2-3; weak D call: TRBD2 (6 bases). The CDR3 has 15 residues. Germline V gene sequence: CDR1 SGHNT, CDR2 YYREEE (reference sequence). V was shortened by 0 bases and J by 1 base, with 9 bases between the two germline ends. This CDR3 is CASSLVGRGTDTQYF. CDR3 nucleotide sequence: TGTGCCAGCAGCTTGGTCGGGAGAGGCACAGATACGCAGTATTTT. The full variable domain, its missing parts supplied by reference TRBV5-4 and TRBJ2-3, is ETGVTQSPTHLIKTRGQQVTLRCSSQSGHNTVSWYQQALGQGPQFIFQYYREEENGRGNFPPRFSGLQFPNYSSELNVNALELDDSALYLCASSLVGRGTDTQYFGPGTRLTVL.

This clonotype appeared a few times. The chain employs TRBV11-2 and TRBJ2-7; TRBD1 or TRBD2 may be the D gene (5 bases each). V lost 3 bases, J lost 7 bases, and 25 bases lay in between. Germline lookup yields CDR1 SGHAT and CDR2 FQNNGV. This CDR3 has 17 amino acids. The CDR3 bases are TGTGCCAGCAGCTTGGTAGGTGCCGGGACCAGCGTACGGGAGCAGTACTTC. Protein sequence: CASSLVGAGTSVREQYF.

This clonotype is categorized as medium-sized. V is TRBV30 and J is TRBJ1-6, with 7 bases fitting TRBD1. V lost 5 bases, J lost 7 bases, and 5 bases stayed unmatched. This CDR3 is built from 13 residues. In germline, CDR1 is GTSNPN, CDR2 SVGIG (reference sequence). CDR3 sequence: CAWGGQRNSPLHF. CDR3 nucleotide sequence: TGTGCCTGGGGGGGACAGCGGAATTCACCCCTCCACTTT.

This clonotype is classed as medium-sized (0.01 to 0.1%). This CDR3 reads CASSRDRDPLHF. DNA of the CDR3: TGTGCCTCGTCCCGGGACAGGGATCCCCTCCACTTT. The chain joins TRBV30 to TRBJ1-6, with TRBD1 matching 9 bases. Trimming removed 7 bases from V and 13 bases from J; junction bases left unmatched: 8. Germline lookup yields CDR1 GTSNPN and CDR2 SVGIG (reference sequence). The CDR3 length is 12 residues.

CDR3 loop: CASSSGVRNTEAFF. For the CDR3, the DNA is TGTGCCAGCAGTTCGGGGGTCAGGAACACTGAAGCTTTCTTT. The chain employs TRBV6-6 and TRBJ1-1; a weak D match, TRBD1 (5 bases). V lost 4 bases, J lost 1 base, and 10 bases lay in between. CDR3 length: 14 amino acids. The germline V gene encodes CDR1 MNHNY and CDR2 SVGAGI (reference sequence).

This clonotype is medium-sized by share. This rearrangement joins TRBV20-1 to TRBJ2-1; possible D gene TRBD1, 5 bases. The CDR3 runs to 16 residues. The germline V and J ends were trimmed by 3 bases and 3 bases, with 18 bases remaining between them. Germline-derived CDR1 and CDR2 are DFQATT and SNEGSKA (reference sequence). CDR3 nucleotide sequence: TGCAGTGCTAGTTCTCTAAAAAAGGGGATCTACAATGAGCAGTTCTTC. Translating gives CSASSLKKGIYNEQFF.

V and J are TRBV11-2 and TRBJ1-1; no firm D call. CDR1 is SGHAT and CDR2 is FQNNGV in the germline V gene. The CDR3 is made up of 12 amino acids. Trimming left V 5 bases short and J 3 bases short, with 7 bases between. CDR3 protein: CASSRLDTEAFF. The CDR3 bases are TGTGCCAGCAGCCGGCTGGACACTGAAGCTTTCTTT.

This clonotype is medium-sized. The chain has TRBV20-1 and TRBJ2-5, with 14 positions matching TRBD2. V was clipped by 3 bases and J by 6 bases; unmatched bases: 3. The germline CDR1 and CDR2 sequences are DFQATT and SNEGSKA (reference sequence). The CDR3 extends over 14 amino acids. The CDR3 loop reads CSARGTSGRKTQYF. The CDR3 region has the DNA TGCAGTGCTAGGGGGACTAGCGGGAGAAAGACCCAGTACTTC.